This T cell receptor (beta chain) was identified during a study of response to subunit inactivated influenza vaccine. The CDR3 runs to 13 residues. V was trimmed by 5 bases and J by 2 bases, leaving 9 bases between them. Germline assignment: CDR1 SGHVS and CDR2 FQNEAQ. General study results and limits: Each seasonal influenza vaccination, the authors suggested, recruits few new T cells.

TCRdb ran MiXCR on the RT-PCR reads and lists one entry per CDR3 protein. Of over 800,000 distinct CDR3 sequences in the sample, over 20% were seen once. This clonotype has more than one count but fewer than ten. The antigen remains undetermined. The chain couples TRBV7-8 to TRBJ2-5, with D perhaps matching TRBD1 (5 bases). The sample was PBMCs from blood, taken about 5 days after vaccination. The clonotype originates from a man aged 45-60 years who received an inactivated influenza vaccine. This chain's CDR3 is CASSIGVQETQYF. In DNA form, the CDR3 reads TGTGCCAGCAGCATAGGGGTTCAAGAGACCCAGTACTTC. The full variable domain, completed using reference TRBV7-8 and TRBJ2-5, is GAGVSQSPRYKVAKRGQDVALRCDPISGHVSLFWYQQALGQGPEFLTYFQNEAQLDKSGLPSDRFFAERPEGSVSTLKIQRTQQEDSAVYLCASSIGVQETQYFGPGTRLLVL.